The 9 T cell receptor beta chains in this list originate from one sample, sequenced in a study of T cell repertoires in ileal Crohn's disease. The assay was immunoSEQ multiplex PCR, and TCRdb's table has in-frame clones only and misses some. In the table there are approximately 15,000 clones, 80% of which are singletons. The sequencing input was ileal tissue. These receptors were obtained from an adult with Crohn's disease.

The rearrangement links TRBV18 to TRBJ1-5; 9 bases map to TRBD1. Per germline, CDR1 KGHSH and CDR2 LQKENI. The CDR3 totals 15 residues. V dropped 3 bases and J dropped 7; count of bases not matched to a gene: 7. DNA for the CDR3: TGTGCCAGCTCACCGGGACAGGGAACAGGACAGCCCCAGCATTTT. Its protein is CASSPGQGTGQPQHF.

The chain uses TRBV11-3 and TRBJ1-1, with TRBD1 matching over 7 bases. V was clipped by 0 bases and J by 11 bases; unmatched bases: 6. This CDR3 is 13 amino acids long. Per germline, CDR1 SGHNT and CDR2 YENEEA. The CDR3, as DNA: TGTGCCAGCAGCTTAGAACAGGGGCGCTTGGCTTTCTTT. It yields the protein CASSLEQGRLAFF.

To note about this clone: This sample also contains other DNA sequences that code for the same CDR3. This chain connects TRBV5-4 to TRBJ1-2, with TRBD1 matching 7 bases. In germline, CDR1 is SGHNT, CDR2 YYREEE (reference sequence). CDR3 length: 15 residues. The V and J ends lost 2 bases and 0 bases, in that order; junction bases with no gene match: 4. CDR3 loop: CASSLGTESNYGYTF. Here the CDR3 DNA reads TGTGCCAGCAGCTTAGGGACAGAGTCTAACTATGGCTACACCTTC.

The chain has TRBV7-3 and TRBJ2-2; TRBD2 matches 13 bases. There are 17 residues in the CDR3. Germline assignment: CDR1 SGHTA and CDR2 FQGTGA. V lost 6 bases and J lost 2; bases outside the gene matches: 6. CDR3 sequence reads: CASRRTSGGLNTGELFF. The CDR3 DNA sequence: TGTGCCAGCAGACGGACTAGCGGGGGCCTTAACACCGGGGAGCTGTTTTTT.

The CDR3 region has the DNA TGTGCCTGCAATTTTAACACTGAAGCTTTCTTT. It specifies CACNFNTEAFF. This chain connects TRBV30 to TRBJ1-1, with unresolved D. Trimming shortened V by 6 bases and J by 2 bases, and 7 bases separated the two germline ends. CDR1 is GTSNPN and CDR2 is SVGIG in the germline V gene (reference sequence). This CDR3 contains 11 residues.

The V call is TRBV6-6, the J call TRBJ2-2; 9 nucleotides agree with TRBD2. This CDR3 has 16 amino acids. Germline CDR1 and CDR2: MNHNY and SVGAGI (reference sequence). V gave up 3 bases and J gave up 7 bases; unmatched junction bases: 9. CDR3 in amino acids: CASSYPVAGVIGELFF. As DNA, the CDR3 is TGTGCCAGCAGTTATCCGGTAGCGGGAGTTATCGGGGAGCTGTTTTTT.

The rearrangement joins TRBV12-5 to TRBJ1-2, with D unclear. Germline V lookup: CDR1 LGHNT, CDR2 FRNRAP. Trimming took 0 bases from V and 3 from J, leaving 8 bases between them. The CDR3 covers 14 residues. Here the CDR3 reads CASGLVSSHYGYTF. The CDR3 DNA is TGTGCTAGTGGTTTGGTAAGTAGCCACTATGGCTACACCTTC.

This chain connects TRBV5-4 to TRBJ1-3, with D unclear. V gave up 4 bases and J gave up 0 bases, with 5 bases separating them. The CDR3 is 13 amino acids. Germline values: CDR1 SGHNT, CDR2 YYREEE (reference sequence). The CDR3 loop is CASSHGSGNTIYF. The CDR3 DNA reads TGTGCCAGCAGCCACGGCTCTGGAAACACCATATATTTT. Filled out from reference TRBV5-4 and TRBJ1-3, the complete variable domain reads ETGVTQSPTHLIKTRGQQVTLRCSSQSGHNTVSWYQQALGQGPQFIFQYYREEENGRGNFPPRFSGLQFPNYSSELNVNALELDDSALYLCASSHGSGNTIYFGEGSWLTVV.

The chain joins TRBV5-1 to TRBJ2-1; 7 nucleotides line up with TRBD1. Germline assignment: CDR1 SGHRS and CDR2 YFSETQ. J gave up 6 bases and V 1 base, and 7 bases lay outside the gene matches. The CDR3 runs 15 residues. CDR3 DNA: TGCGCCAGCAGCTTGACGGCAGGGGGAAGCAATGAGCAGTTCTTC. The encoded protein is CASSLTAGGSNEQFF. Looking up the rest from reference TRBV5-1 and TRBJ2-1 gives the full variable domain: KAGVTQTPRYLIKTRGQQVTLSCSPISGHRSVSWYQQTPGQGLQFLFEYFSETQRNKGNFPGRFSGRQFSNSRSEMNVSTLELGDSALYLCASSLTAGGSNEQFFGPGTRLTVL.